This is a list of T cell receptor beta chains from one sample in a study of shared clonotypes between healthy human individuals. Generated by immunoSEQ multiplex PCR, the TCRdb table keeps only in-frame clones and is missing some. The sample has roughly 1,500,000 clones, around 98.5% seen once. The sample consisted of naive CD4+ T cells sorted from blood. The receptors stem from a man aged 25 to 40 in good health. Each CDR3 is given with its conserved first and last residue. A D gene is named only where the DNA matches it firmly. Expanded clones get a size class; other rows say once, few or many, or leave the size out.

NA TRBJ2-2 TRBV7-2 NA TGTGCCAGCAGCTGGGGGTTTTTGGCCGGGGAGCTGTTTTTT CASSWGFLAGELFF
NA TRBJ2-7 TRBV7-2 NA TGTGCCAGCAGCTTGCAGAGTTGGTCCTACGAGCAGTACTTC CASSLQSWSYEQYF
NA TRBJ1-2 TRBV29-1 NA TGCAGCGTCGACTATGGCTACACCTTC CSVDYGYTF
NA TRBJ2-1 TRBV11-3 NA TGTGCCAGCAGCTTAGATAGGTGGGACTCGGGTGTGAATGAGCAGTTCTTC CASSLDRWDSGVNEQFF
NA TRBJ2-7 TRBV5-6 NA TGTGCCAGCAGCGTGACCGGGATCACTTCTACCGAGCAGTACTTC CASSVTGITSTEQYF
NA TRBJ2-1 TRBV2 NA TGTGCCAGCAGTGAAGGAGGTAGGAATGAGCAGTTCTTC CASSEGGRNEQFF
NA TRBJ2-3 TRBV6-6 TRBD2 TGTGCCAGCAGCGCGGGGGGGTATACGCAGTATTTT CASSAGGYTQYF
NA TRBJ2-4 TRBV11-2 NA TGTGCCAGCAGCTTAGAACGGCCAGCCAAAAACATTCAGTACTTC CASSLERPAKNIQYF
NA TRBJ1-5 TRBV7-6 NA TGTGCCAGCAGCTTTTTCGGCGCTGGGCAGCCCCAGCATTTT CASSFFGAGQPQHF
NA TRBJ2-7 TRBV20-1 TRBD1 TGCAGTGCCCAACAGGGGCCCGAGCAGTACTTC CSAQQGPEQYF
NA TRBJ1-1 TRBV2 TRBD1 TGTGCCAGCAGTGTGACAGGGGGAATGTCGAACACTGAAGCTTTCTTT CASSVTGGMSNTEAFF
NA TRBJ2-4 TRBV15 NA TGTGCCACCAGCAGAGACTTAGGGGTGGGCTTAGCCAAAAACATTCAGTACTTC CATSRDLGVGLAKNIQYF
NA TRBJ2-7 TRBV4-3 NA TGCGCCAGCAGCCCGAACCAAGGGATCTACGAGCAGTACTTC CASSPNQGIYEQYF
NA TRBJ2-1 TRBV11-2 NA TGTGCCAGCAGCTTAGGACCCGAGCAGTTCTTC CASSLGPEQFF
once TRBJ1-5 TRBV28 NA TGTGCCAGCAGACAGGGTTGGGACCAGCCCCAGCATTTT CASRQGWDQPQHF
NA TRBJ2-7 TRBV5-8 NA TGTGCCAGCAGTCTCTTATTGGGAGCCACCTACGAGCAGTACTTC CASSLLLGATYEQYF
NA TRBJ2-7 TRBV27 TRBD1 TGTGCCAGCAGTAGAACAGGGGTTATAGACGAGCAGTACTTC CASSRTGVIDEQYF
NA TRBJ2-7 TRBV15 TRBD1 TGTGCCACCAGCAGACGAGCCGGGACAGGGACCTACGAGCAGTACTTC CATSRRAGTGTYEQYF
NA TRBJ1-2 TRBV5-1 TRBD1 TGCGCCAGCAGCGGGACAGACTATGGCTACACCTTC CASSGTDYGYTF
NA TRBJ1-2 TRBV6-5 NA TGTGCCAGCAGTTACTCGGGGGTGGGTGGCTACACCTTC CASSYSGVGGYTF
NA TRBJ1-1 TRBV27 TRBD1 TGTGCCACCGTCGGACAGGGCGACCATGAAGCTTTCTTT CATVGQGDHEAFF
NA TRBJ1-5 TRBV6-1 NA TGTGCCAGCAGTGAAGGGGGTCGGGGGATGGATCAGCCCCAGCATTTT CASSEGGRGMDQPQHF
NA TRBJ2-7 TRBV29-1 NA TGCAGCGTAGCCAACAAGCTTGACTCCTACGAGCAGTACTTC CSVANKLDSYEQYF
NA TRBJ2-7 TRBV16 NA TGTGCCAGCAGCCAAACTCACAGGGAGGGCGTCGAGCAGTACTTC CASSQTHREGVEQYF
NA TRBJ2-7 TRBV4-2 NA TGTGCCAGCAGCCAAGATAATAGAATCTACGAGCAGTACTTC CASSQDNRIYEQYF
NA TRBJ2-7 TRBV18 TRBD1 TGTGCCAGCTCAGGGGAGACAGGGCAAAGCTCCTACGAGCAGTACTTC CASSGETGQSSYEQYF
NA TRBJ2-1 TRBV7-9 TRBD2 TGTGCCAGCAGCCGTCCGGGACTAGCGGGAGCTTCGGTACAGTTCTTC CASSRPGLAGASVQFF
NA TRBJ2-7 TRBV18 TRBD1 TGTGCCAGCTCACTACTGGGACAGTCCATCTCCTACGAGCAGTACTTC CASSLLGQSISYEQYF
once TRBJ2-1 TRBV7-9 TRBD2 TGTGCCAGCAGCTTTAGCGCGGGACTAACTTTCTTC CASSFSAGLTFF
NA TRBJ2-2 TRBV6-1 NA TGTGCCGTGGCGAGGAGCACCGGGGAGCTGTTTTTT CAVARSTGELFF
NA TRBJ2-2 TRBV19 TRBD2 TGTGCCAGTAGTATACTAGCGGGGCCTACCGGGGAGCTGTTTTTT CASSILAGPTGELFF
NA TRBJ1-4 TRBV2 TRBD1 TGTGCCAGCAGACTCGACAGGGGACGGGAAAAACTGTTTTTT CASRLDRGREKLFF
NA TRBJ2-3 TRBV14 NA TGTGCCAGCAGCCGGGACTTCACTAGCACAGATACGCAGTATTTT CASSRDFTSTDTQYF
NA TRBJ2-7 TRBV3-2 NA TGTGCCAGCAACCGCGAGCAGTACTTC CASNREQYF
once TRBJ2-7 TRBV28 NA TGTGCCAGCAATGCCCCCATAGGTTACGAGCAGTACTTC CASNAPIGYEQYF
NA TRBJ2-7 TRBV6-4 TRBD1 TGTGCCAGCTCCCGGGACAGCCTATCCTACGAGCAGTACTTC CASSRDSLSYEQYF
NA TRBJ2-2 TRBV9 NA TGTGCCAGCAGCGTAGTGTTATGGGGGGAGCTGTTTTTT CASSVVLWGELFF
NA TRBJ2-7 TRBV30 TRBD2 TGTGCCTGGAGTGTACGACTAGCGGGAGATAGTGAGCAGTACTTC CAWSVRLAGDSEQYF
once TRBJ2-1 TRBV5-4 NA TGTGCCAGCAGTCACCCTAACAATGAGCAGTTCTTC CASSHPNNEQFF
NA TRBJ1-1 TRBV7-6 TRBD1 TGTGCCAGCAGCCTCTTGACAGGGGGTAGGAGGGGGACTGAAGCTTTCTTT CASSLLTGGRRGTEAFF
NA TRBJ2-1 TRBV5-1 TRBD2 TGCGCCAGCAGCCAGATGACTAGCGGGATCACGGATGAGCAGTTCTTC CASSQMTSGITDEQFF